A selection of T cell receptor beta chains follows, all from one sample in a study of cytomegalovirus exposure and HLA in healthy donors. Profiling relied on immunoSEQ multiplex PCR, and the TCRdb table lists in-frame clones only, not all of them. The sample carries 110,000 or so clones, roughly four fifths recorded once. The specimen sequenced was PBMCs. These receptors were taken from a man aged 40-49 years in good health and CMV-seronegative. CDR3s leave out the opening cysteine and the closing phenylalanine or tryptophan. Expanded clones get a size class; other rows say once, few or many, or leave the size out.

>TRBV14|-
ASSLQTYNEQF
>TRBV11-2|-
ASSFRGPDTQY
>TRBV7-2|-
ASSLSVVRNTEAF
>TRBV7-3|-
ASSSTGTLDT
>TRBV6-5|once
ASNRGGTGAEQY
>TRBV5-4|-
AIPGGGTQY
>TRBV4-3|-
ASSATGTGDNEQF
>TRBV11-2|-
ASSPMGAGPNTGELF
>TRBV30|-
AWSSRGLLIQPQH
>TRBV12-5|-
ASGSNTGELF
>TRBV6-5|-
ASSPRDRGGEAF
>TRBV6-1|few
ASSLGVGEQY
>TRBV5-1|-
ASSLDGTSTDTQY
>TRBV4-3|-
ASSQDTQVRPGSDTQY
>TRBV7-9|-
ASSLGTINQAF
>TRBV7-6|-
ASSEGHGQGQETQY
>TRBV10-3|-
AISEESGGTNQPQH
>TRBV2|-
ASSARSGEMGWETQY
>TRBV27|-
ASSRTGTSGTRRGETQY
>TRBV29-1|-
SVEGLGGNEQF
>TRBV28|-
ASKTSGASPYEQY
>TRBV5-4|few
ASSLVGGGNEQF
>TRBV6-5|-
ASSYNDGGRPQH
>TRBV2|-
ASSEQGMNTEAF
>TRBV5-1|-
ASSLAGETQY
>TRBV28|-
ASRLAGTTLDTQY
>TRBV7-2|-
ASSLADRAYGYT
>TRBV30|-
AWSSRQGGARGNQPQH
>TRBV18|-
ASSPLSGGTYEQY
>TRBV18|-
ASSPSRQDFGGYT
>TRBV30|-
AWTDRGLNGYT
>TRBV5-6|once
ASSLPTGMATNEKLF
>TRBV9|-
ASSAGAGGSNQPQH
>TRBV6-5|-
ASSRTGAAGAF
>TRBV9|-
ASSNPQGGQGYT
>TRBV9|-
ASGAGAIQETQY
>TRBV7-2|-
ASSLVSSTDTQY
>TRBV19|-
ARIRQEHQPQH
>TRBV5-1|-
ASRDSSLPYEQY
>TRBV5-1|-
ASSQDRATDTQY
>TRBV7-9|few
ASSPGQANEKLF
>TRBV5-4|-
ASSFYRGFTEAF
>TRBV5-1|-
ASSPLGRSNTGELF
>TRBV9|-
ASTLDRTDTQY
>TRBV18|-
ASSQSGQVDEQY
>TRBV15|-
ATSRGEDSFGQPQH
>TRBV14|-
ASSHLSGQGEKLF
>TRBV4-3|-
ASSQAGGTEQF
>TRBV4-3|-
ASSQDWAAYNEQF
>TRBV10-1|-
ASSDQKGADTEAF
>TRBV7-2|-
ASSLFNNEQF
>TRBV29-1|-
SVEEYAGLAGGQEQY
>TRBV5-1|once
ASSAGGAYNEQF
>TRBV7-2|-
ASRARDRGNSPLH